This T cell receptor beta chain derives from a study of blood T cell repertoires in COVID-19. At the level of the study: There were acute and convalescent COVID-19 samples, and they came from the United States, Italy and Spain. Sources were T cells, B-cell-depleted T cells, or PBMCs; the material itself was cDNA or gDNA.

Between the trimmed V and J ends, which lost 5 bases and 5 bases, there was a span of 15 bases. The CDR3 loop spans 14 amino acids. In germline, CDR1 is LNHDA, CDR2 SQIVND (reference sequence). In the source study's methods: Researchers report that nucleated cell counts were estimated from reference gene primer amplification. The table came from immunoSEQ multiplex PCR; TCRdb's copy has only in-frame clones and leaves some out. V, J and clone size reflect that table, while D and trimming were determined from the DNA. The sample has around 150,000 clones; 65% to 90% are singletons. The chain uses TRBV19 and TRBJ2-5; possibly TRBD1 for D (5 bases). Sequenced: peripheral blood. The sequence came from a man between 60 and 75 years old with acute or convalescent COVID-19. DNA for the CDR3: TGTGCCAGTAGTCGAACCTTCAGGGCCGAGACCCAGTACTTC. This sequence encodes CASSRTFRAETQYF.